This T cell receptor beta chain was obtained from a study of CD8+CD57+ T cells in acquired aplastic anemia. Findings and limits, study-wide: No significant difference in CD8+ Simpson's diversity was found between patients and controls.

This clonotype has more than one count but fewer than ten. The antigen remains unidentified. Patients included in sequencing had previously demonstrated CD8+CD57+ cell expansion by flow cytometry. According to the study, genomic DNA was the template for TCR beta VDJ and CDR3 profiling. TCRdb reprocessed the reads via MiXCR and lists one record per CDR3 protein. This sample has about 160,000 distinct CDR3 sequences, with 71% found just once. Germline values: CDR1 LGHNA, CDR2 YNFKEQ. V was cut by 0 bases and J by 6 bases, with 3 bases left in between. The CDR3 length is 12 residues. Sequenced material: sorted CD4+, CD8+, or CD8+CD57+ T cells (not recorded which) from PBMCs. This TCR derives from a human donor with aplastic anemia. This sequence joins TRBV4-2 and TRBJ2-1; D call uncertain. The DNA for the CDR3 is TGTGCCAGCAGCCAAGATCCCAATGAGCAGTTCTTC. Residues: CASSQDPNEQFF.